This T cell receptor beta chain was observed in a study of blood T cell repertoires in COVID-19. Across the whole study: Specimens from acute and convalescent COVID-19 originated in the United States, Italy and Spain. From T cells, B-cell-depleted T cells, or PBMCs came the material, which was cDNA or gDNA.

Note on this clone: Other DNA sequences from this sample encode an identical CDR3 as well.

In the authors' methods: Scientists estimated how many nucleated cells there were by amplifying reference gene primers. Measured with immunoSEQ multiplex PCR; TCRdb has only the in-frame clones, and not every one. V and J calls and clone size come straight from that table; D and trimming were deduced from the DNA. The sample includes around 20,000 clones, roughly 81% seen only once; the top ten take around 31%. Sequencing was done on a sample of peripheral blood. The receptor was isolated from a human donor with active COVID-19. The donor label of this sample is uncertain.

In DNA, the CDR3 is TGTGCCAGCAGCGTAGTGGCGGGTTCCACAGATACGCAGTATTTT. It is translated as CASSVVAGSTDTQYF. This rearrangement joins TRBV9 to TRBJ2-3; D perhaps matches TRBD2 (5 bases). Per germline, CDR1 SGDLS and CDR2 YYNGEE. The CDR3 runs to 15 residues. V was cut by 0 bases and J by 2 bases, with 10 bases left in between.